These 14 T cell receptor beta chains originate from one sample sequenced in a study of beta chain features in type 1 diabetes. Their cognate antigens are unknown. Notes on the study in general: Type 1 diabetes patients had moderately but significantly shorter TCRB CDR3s in all four CD4+ subsets.

The investigators reverse transcribed all of the isolated RNA, so they sequenced expressed TCRB transcripts. The table came from immunoSEQ multiplex PCR; TCRdb's copy has only in-frame clones and leaves some out. Found here are about 140,000 clones, more than 10% of them singletons; the top ten hold around 1.2%. Sequencing was performed on central memory CD4+ T cells from blood. The receptors were gathered from a man in his late teens or twenties with type 1 diabetes.

This clone was counted only a few times. The gene calls are TRBV7-2 and TRBJ2-5; D possibly corresponds to TRBD1 (6 bases). Germline V lookup: CDR1 SGHTA, CDR2 FQGNSA. This CDR3 has 13 residues. V was shortened by 8 bases and J by 1 base, with 11 bases between the two germline ends. The CDR3 loop reads CASAYRVQETQYF. Here the CDR3 DNA reads TGTGCCAGCGCCTACAGGGTCCAAGAGACCCAGTACTTC.

The chain combines TRBV5-1 with TRBJ1-1, with unresolved D. V lost 4 bases, J lost 0 bases, and 10 bases lay in between. Germline V gives CDR1 SGHRS, CDR2 YFSETQ. There are 14 residues in the CDR3. In DNA form, the CDR3 reads TGCGCCAGCAGCACACAATACATGAACACTGAAGCTTTCTTT. Translating it yields CASSTQYMNTEAFF.

Points on this clone: Other nucleotide sequences in the sample specify the same CDR3. The V gene is TRBV18, the J gene TRBJ2-1; 8 bases match TRBD1. Trimming removed 2 bases from V and 10 bases from J; junction bases left unmatched: 4. CDR1 is KGHSH and CDR2 is LQKENI in the germline V gene. CDR3 length: 13 amino acids. In DNA, the CDR3 is TGTGCCAGCTCACCAAAGACAGGGGCCGAGCAGTTCTTC. This translates into CASSPKTGAEQFF.

This clone was found a few times. This rearrangement joins TRBV5-6 to TRBJ2-1; either TRBD1 or TRBD2 may fit D (6 bases each). V lost 4 bases and J lost 3, with 14 bases in between. The CDR3 runs to 15 residues. Per germline, CDR1 SGHDT and CDR2 YYEEEE. CDR3 loop: CASSPEGGYYNEQFF. The CDR3 region has the DNA TGTGCCAGCAGCCCCGAGGGGGGCTACTACAATGAGCAGTTCTTC.

Turning to this clone: Other DNA sequences in the sample encode the same CDR3. The rearrangement links TRBV13 to TRBJ2-4; D possibly corresponds to TRBD1 (6 bases). Trimming cost V 0 bases and J 7 bases, with 13 bases left between them. The CDR3 runs to 15 residues. Germline values: CDR1 PRHDT, CDR2 FYEKMQ (reference sequence). Here the CDR3 reads CASSLGVGQGNIQYF. The DNA for the CDR3 is TGTGCCAGCAGCTTAGGTGTCGGTCAGGGGAACATTCAGTACTTC.

This clone was detected a few times. V usage is TRBV9 and J usage is TRBJ1-2; D is perhaps TRBD1 (5 bases). Germline values: CDR1 SGDLS, CDR2 YYNGEE. The CDR3 length is 14 residues. V was pared by 1 base and J by 5 bases, with 12 bases between. Here the CDR3 DNA reads TGTGCCAGCAGCGTAACGTGGGACGGATATGGCTACACCTTC. Translation: CASSVTWDGYGYTF.

This clone appeared a few times. CDR3 residues: CASSLGLEGRTEAFF. CDR3 nucleotides: TGTGCCAGCAGTTTGGGTCTGGAGGGGAGGACTGAAGCTTTCTTT. The chain recombines TRBV27 with TRBJ1-1, with D tentatively TRBD1 (5 bases). The germline gives CDR1 MNHEY, CDR2 SMNVEV (reference sequence). This CDR3 contains 15 residues. V lost 3 bases and J 5 bases, leaving 16 bases between the germline ends.

This clone came up many times. This rearrangement joins TRBV29-1 to TRBJ1-3; D is undetermined. Looked up from germline, CDR1 is SQVTM and CDR2 is ANQGSEA. The CDR3 has 13 amino acids. V was pared by 3 bases and J by 7 bases, with 13 bases between. The CDR3 DNA follows: TGCAGCGTTGAGGGGTCTCGAACCAACACCATATATTTT. Its protein product is CSVEGSRTNTIYF.

There are a few counts of this clone. This sequence joins TRBV18 and TRBJ1-1, with a possible D match to TRBD1 (5 bases). The germline V gene encodes CDR1 KGHSH and CDR2 LQKENI. The length of the CDR3 is 13 residues. Trimming left V 3 bases short and J 11 bases short, with 16 bases between. CDR3 in amino acids: CASSPQTGERAFF. CDR3 DNA sequence: TGTGCCAGCTCACCTCAAACAGGCGAGAGGGCTTTCTTT.

A remark on this clone: The junction differs from germline at one of its ends, possibly a read error. This chain uses TRBV7-7 with TRBJ2-2; D not resolved. Germline CDR1 and CDR2: SSHAT and FNYEAQ (reference sequence). There are 14 residues in the CDR3. The CDR3 DNA reads as TGTGCTAGCAGCTTTGGCAGAAACACCGGGGAGCTGTTTTTT. As protein: CASSFGRNTGELFF.

This clone was counted between two and nine times. V is TRBV15 and J is TRBJ2-1; the D call may be TRBD1 or TRBD2 (7 bases each). The CDR3 consists of 17 residues. In germline, CDR1 is LNHNV, CDR2 YYDKDF (reference sequence). The V gene lost 5 bases and the J gene lost 0 bases, with 17 bases spanning the gap. In DNA form, the CDR3 reads TGTGCCACCAGCCCCCGTGGGAGGGGGCTCTCCTACAATGAGCAGTTCTTC. This translates into CATSPRGRGLSYNEQFF.

This clone was observed a few times. This CDR3 is CASSLAHDTEAFF. CDR3 in DNA: TGTGCCAGCAGCTTGGCCCACGACACTGAAGCTTTCTTT. J is TRBJ1-1 and V is TRBV5-4; D gene unclear. The germline gives CDR1 SGHNT, CDR2 YYREEE (reference sequence). V gave up 0 bases and J gave up 3 bases, with 6 bases separating them. The CDR3 runs to 13 residues.

This clone appeared a few times. This sequence joins TRBV7-2 and TRBJ2-5; 14 positions match TRBD2. This CDR3 is 13 amino acids long. Germline V lookup: CDR1 SGHTA, CDR2 FQGNSA. Written as DNA, the CDR3 is TGTGCTGGGACTAGCGGGGGCCTGGCGGCCCAGTACTTC. Translation gives CAGTSGGLAAQYF.

This clone was seen only a few times. A much larger clone lies a single base off, so this may be a read error. The same CDR3 can be traced to other DNA sequences in this sample. The chain uses TRBV28 and TRBJ1-1; the match to TRBD1 covers 8 bases. The CDR3 loop spans 14 amino acids. Germline CDR1 reads MDHEN; CDR2 reads SYDVKM. DNA for the CDR3: TGTGCCAGCAGCATCGGACAGGGCCGCACTGAAGCATTCTTT. This gives the protein CASSIGQGRTEAFF.